The rows below give T cell receptor beta chains drawn from one sample of a study of early T cells in non-severe SARS-CoV-2 infection. TCRdb passed the 5' RACE reads through MiXCR, listing each CDR3 protein once. The sample holds some 36,000 distinct CDR3 sequences, less than 7% seen once. The input for sequencing was whole blood, taken at baseline. These receptors were obtained from an adult who was a healthcare worker with PCR-confirmed SARS-CoV-2 infection or an uninfected control (not recorded which). Each CDR3 is given with its conserved first and last residue. The order of the fields is V gene, CDR3 protein.

TRBV29-1 CSVHNGWGTYEQYF
TRBV7-2 CASSLDVEPPVDEQYF
TRBV11-2 CASSLSGTYNEQFF
TRBV6-6 CASSTYDDYEQYF
TRBV5-6 CASSFTGELFF
TRBV20-1 CSARDPRTVRASGPYEQYF
TRBV5-4 CASSYDSTGELFF
TRBV4-3 CASSQDLNQPTDTQYF
TRBV19 CASSIKRVGSNQPQHF
TRBV27 CASTSGTVSNTGELFF
TRBV12-3/TRBV12-4 CASLMGVSNTEAFF
TRBV4-1 CASSPTSANTDTQYF
TRBV19 CASSMSVNTGELFF
TRBV14 CASSQDVPRARVTYEQYF
TRBV27 CASSLGAANSYGYTF
TRBV18 CASSPSGTGGTANEKLFF
TRBV10-3 CAISVTGNYGYTF
TRBV6-1 CASSWDRNTEAFF
TRBV6-6 CASGDTQYF
TRBV28 CASSLISGLQETQYF
TRBV29-1 CSVATDRDTQYF
TRBV5-5 CASSLRQGANMNTEAFF
TRBV14 CASSQTAPSTDTQYF
TRBV11-2 CASSLVSGTGLDTQYF
TRBV27 CASTSGSLSGYTF
TRBV7-2 CASSFAGAFQETQYF
TRBV20-1 CSANPSGRKDTQYF
TRBV7-9 CASSLEINTEAFF
TRBV3-1 CASSRQGTGANVLTF
TRBV5-1 CASSPRFAGIRSTYNEQFF
TRBV28 CASSSGSPDTQYF
TRBV6-1 CASSDKFGQTRSGANVLTF
TRBV18 CASSSTRTRGDNEQFF
TRBV27 CASSTHRTSGGEQYF
TRBV27 CASRGQGSSPLHF
TRBV10-1 CASSAKGDRKQYF
TRBV20-1 CSAPTGDWGTEAFF
TRBV10-3 CAIKGTGPTGELFF
TRBV20-1 CSARDGYGTSQYNEQFF